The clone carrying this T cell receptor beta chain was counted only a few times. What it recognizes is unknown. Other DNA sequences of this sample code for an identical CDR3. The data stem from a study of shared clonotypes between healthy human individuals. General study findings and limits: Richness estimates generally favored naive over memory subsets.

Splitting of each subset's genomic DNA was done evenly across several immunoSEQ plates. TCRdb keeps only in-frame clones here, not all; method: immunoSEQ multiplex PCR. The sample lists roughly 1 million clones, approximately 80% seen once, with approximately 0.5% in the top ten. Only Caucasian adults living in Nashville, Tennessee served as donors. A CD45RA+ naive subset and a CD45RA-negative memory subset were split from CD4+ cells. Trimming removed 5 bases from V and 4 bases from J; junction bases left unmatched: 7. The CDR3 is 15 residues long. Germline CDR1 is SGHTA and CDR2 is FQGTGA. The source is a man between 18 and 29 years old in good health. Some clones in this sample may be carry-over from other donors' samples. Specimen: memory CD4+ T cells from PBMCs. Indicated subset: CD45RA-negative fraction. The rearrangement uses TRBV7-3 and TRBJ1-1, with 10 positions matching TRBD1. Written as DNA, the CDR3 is TGTGCCAGCAGCCCCGACAGGGGGCGCTTCACTGAAGCTTTCTTT. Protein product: CASSPDRGRFTEAFF.